These T cell receptor beta chains were read from a single sample in a study of shared T cell receptors in the human thymus. The assay was immunoSEQ multiplex PCR, and TCRdb's table has in-frame clones only and misses some. The repertoire holds under 850,000 clones, around 89% seen once, with over 0.008% in the top ten. In addition, the sample was reused for a study of human thymus T cells.

Sequencing was carried out using thymocytes. These receptors were taken from a boy younger than two with a congenital heart defect. CDR3s include the opening cysteine and the closing phenylalanine or tryptophan. Expanded clones get a size class; other rows say once, few or many, or leave the size out.

V,size,J,CDR3
TRBV19,few,TRBJ2-7,CASSIAAGSRYEQYF
TRBV10-3,NA,TRBJ2-7,CAISEHRAAGTEQYF
TRBV4-3,NA,TRBJ2-5,CASSQDGWGETQYF
TRBV14,NA,TRBJ2-7,CASGTAYEQYF
TRBV5-5,NA,TRBJ2-7,CASSFFGSSYEQYF
TRBV18,NA,TRBJ1-1,CASSPNGGNWNTEAFF
TRBV4-3,NA,TRBJ2-7,CASSLQGISSGTVYEQYF
TRBV6-5,NA,TRBJ1-2,CASSYRQGGTYTF
TRBV29-1,NA,TRBJ1-2,CSVEERRAGASGYTF
TRBV6-1,NA,TRBJ2-5,CASTLGVASQETQYF
TRBV28,once,TRBJ2-7,CASRDSTGKCEQYF
TRBV9,NA,TRBJ1-2,CASSVGSQGNYGYTF